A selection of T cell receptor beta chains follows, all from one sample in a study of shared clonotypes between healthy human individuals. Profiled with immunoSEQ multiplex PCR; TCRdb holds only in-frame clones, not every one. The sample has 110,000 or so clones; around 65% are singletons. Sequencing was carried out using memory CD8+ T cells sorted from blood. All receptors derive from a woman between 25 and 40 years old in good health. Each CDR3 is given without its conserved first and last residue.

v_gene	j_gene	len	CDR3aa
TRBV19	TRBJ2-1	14	ASSFLTASGIYEQF
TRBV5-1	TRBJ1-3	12	ASRVEVSGNTIY
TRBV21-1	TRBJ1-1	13	ASRVPRATNTEAF
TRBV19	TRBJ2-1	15	ATNSRQGAGAYNEQF
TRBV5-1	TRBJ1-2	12	ASSWWGAHYGYT
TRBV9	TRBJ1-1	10	ASSGRTGEAF
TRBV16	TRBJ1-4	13	ASSQPDRESEKLF
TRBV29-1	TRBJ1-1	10	SVARGNTEAF
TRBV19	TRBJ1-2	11	ASSIDRYYGYT
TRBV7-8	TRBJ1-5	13	ASSLYQGPSQPQH
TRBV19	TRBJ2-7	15	ATRDSSPGGRPIEQY
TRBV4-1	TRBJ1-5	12	ASSQGGENQPQH
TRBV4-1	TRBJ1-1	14	ASSSRPGGLEAEAF
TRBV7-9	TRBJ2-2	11	ASSSHYTGELF
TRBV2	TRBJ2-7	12	ASSEDSYSYEQY
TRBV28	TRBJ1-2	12	ASESDGKYYGYT
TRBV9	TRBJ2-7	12	ASSLGGGSDEQY
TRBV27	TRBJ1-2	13	ASSKSGTGDLGYT
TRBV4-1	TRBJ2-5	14	ASSHPAGGPQETQY
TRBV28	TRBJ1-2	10	ASNHWGYGYT
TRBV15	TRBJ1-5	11	ATSRVRGNLQH
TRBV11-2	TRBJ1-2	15	ASSPNPGQDTNYGYT
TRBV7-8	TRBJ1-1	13	ASSFQGAGNTEAF
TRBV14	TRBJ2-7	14	ASSQDGTGRSYEQY
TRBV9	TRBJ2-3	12	ASSTSGRADTQY
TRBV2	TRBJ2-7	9	ASRSRVEQY
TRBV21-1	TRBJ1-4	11	AILTGFNEKLF
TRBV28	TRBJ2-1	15	ASSPRHDPTPYNEQF
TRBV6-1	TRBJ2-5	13	ASSPEVAGAETQY
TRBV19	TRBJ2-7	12	ASSIQVGSYEQY
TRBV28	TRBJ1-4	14	ASSTRVDNTHEKLF
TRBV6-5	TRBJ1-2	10	ASSARAYGYT
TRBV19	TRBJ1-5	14	ASSMGDSYSNQPQH
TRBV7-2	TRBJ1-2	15	ASSLGPGQNWEGGYT
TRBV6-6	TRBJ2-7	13	ASSYRDRGLGEQY
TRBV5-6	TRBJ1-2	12	ASSLVGANYGYT
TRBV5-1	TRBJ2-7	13	ASSLAGALSYEQY
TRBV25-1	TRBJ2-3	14	ASSEKNVVDQDTQY
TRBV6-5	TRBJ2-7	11	ASSLSGSYEQY
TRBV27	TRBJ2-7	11	ASSSSDTNEQY
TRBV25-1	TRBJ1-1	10	ASSDLRTEAF
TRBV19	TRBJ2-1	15	ASSPRLRDKTYNEQF
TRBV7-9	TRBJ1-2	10	ASSGIDYGYT
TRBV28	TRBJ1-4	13	ASSPPLTGSEKLF
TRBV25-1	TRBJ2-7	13	ASSDRDRSSYEQY
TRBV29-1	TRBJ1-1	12	SGLLWGLDTEAF
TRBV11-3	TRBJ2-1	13	ASSLGPTFGNEQF
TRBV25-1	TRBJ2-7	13	ASSDAVAENYEQY
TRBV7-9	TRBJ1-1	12	ASSPTGVEAEAF
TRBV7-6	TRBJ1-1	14	ASSFVLGEGISEDF
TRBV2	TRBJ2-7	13	ASRPTSSRIYEQY
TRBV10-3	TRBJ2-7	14	AISETRQHTPREQY
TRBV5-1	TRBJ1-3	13	ASSLTGTSGNTIY
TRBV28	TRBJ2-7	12	ASSVWDTSYEQY
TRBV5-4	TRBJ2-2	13	ASTKTGTNTGELF
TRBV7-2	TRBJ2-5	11	ASSRRLSAEQY
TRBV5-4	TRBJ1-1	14	ASSLGLHRPNTEAF
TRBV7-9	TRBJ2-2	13	ASSLIVSGPGELF
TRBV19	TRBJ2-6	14	ASSTGEISGANVLT